This T cell receptor (beta chain) was sequenced during a study of cytomegalovirus exposure and HLA in healthy donors. The PCR contained 60 Vbeta and 13 Jbeta primers. Clones were sequenced by immunoSEQ multiplex PCR, and TCRdb holds only the in-frame ones, with some missing. The sample consists of around 100,000 clones, around 61% of them appearing once. In germline, CDR1 is GTSNPN, CDR2 SVGIG (reference sequence). The CDR3 contains 14 residues. V lost 1 base and J 6 bases, leaving 12 bases between the germline ends. This clone was seen only a few times. The TCR comes from a woman aged 25 to 39 in good health and CMV-seronegative. The chain uses TRBV30 and TRBJ1-4; TRBD1 might be the D (5 bases). The sequencing sample was made of PBMCs. The DNA of the CDR3 is TGTGCCTGGAGTGAGGGACTCGGTGATGAAAAACTGTTTTTT. The encoded protein is CAWSEGLGDEKLFF. Full variable domain (outside the CDR3, taken from reference TRBV30 and TRBJ1-4): SQTIHQWPATLVQPVGSPLSLECTVEGTSNPNLYWYRQAAGRGLQLLFYSVGIGQISSEVPQNLSASRPQDRQFILSSKKLLLSDSGFYLCAWSEGLGDEKLFFGSGTQLSVL.